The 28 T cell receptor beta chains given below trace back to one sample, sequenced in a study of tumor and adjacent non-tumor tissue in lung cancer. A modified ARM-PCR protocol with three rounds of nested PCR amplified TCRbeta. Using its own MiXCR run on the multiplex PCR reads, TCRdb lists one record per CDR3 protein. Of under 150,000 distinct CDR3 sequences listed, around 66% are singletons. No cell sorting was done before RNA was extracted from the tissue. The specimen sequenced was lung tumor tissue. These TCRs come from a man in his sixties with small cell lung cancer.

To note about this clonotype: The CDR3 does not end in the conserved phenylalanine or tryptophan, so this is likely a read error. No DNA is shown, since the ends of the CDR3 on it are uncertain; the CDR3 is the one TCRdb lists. CDR3 sequence: CASSQDNFYGYTI. The chain uses TRBV11-1 and TRBJ1-2; the table's D gene call, TRBD1, was not cross checked with the DNA. The germline V gene encodes CDR1 SGHAT and CDR2 FQDESV (reference sequence). The CDR3 length equals 13 residues, ends included.

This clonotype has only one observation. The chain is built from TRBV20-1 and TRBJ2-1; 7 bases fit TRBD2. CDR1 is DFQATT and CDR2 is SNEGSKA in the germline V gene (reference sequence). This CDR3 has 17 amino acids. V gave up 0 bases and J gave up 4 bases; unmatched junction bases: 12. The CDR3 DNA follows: TGCAGTGCTAGAGATCTGGGCGGGAGTTCGTATTACAATGAGCAGTTCTTC. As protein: CSARDLGGSSYYNEQFF.

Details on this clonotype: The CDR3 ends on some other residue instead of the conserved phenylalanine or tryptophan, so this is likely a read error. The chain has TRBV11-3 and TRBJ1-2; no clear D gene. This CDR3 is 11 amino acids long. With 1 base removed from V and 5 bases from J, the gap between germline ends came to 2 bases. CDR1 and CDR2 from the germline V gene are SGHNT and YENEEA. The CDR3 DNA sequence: TGTGCCAGCAGCTTAGGATATGGCTACACCGTC. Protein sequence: CASSLGYGYTV.

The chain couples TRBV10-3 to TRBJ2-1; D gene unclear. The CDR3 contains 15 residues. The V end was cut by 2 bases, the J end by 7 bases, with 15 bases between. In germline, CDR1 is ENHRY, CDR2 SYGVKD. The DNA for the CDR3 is TGTGCCATCAGTGAGGGCCCAAACCCGTCTAATGAGCAGTTCTTC. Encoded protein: CAISEGPNPSNEQFF.

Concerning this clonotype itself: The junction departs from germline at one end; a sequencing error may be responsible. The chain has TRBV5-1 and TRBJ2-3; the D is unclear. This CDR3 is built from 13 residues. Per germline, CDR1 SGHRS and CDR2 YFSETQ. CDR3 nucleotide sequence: TGCGCCAGCGGCTTGGTCTCCACAGATACGCAGTATTTT. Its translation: CASGLVSTDTQYF.

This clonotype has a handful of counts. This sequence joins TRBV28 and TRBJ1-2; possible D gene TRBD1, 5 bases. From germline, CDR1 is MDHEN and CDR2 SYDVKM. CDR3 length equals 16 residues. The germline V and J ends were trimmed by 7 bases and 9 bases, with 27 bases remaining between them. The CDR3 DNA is TGTGCCAGCACTCCAATAGGGGCCGGGACCCTCTTTCGCTACACCTTC. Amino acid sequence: CASTPIGAGTLFRYTF.

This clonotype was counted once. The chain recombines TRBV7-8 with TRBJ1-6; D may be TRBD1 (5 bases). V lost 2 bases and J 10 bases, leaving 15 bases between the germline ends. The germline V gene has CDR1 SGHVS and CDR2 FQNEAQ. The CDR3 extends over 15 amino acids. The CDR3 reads CASSLRQGINSPLHF. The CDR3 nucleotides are TGTGCCAGCAGCTTACGGCAGGGAATAAACTCACCCCTCCACTTT.

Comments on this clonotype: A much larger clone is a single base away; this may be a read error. CDR3 in amino acids: CPSSYSREGEQYV. The CDR3 nucleotides are TGTCCCAGCAGTTACTCCAGGGAAGGCGAGCAGTACGTC. The chain links TRBV6-2 or TRBV6-3 to TRBJ2-7, with D tentatively TRBD1 (5 bases). Per the germline V gene, CDR1 is MNHEY and CDR2 is SVGEGT. The CDR3 covers 13 residues.

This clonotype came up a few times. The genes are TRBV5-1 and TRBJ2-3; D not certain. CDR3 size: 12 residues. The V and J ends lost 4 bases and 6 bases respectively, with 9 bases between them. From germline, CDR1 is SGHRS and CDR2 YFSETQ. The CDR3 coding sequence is TGCGCCAGCAGCCCAATGGGGGATACGCAGTATTTT. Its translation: CASSPMGDTQYF.

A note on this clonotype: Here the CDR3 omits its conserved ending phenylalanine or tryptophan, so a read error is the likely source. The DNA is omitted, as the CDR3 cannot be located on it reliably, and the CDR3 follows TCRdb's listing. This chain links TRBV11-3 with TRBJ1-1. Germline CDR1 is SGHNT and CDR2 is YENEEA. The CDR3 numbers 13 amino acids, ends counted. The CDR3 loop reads CASSLSLNTEVFI.

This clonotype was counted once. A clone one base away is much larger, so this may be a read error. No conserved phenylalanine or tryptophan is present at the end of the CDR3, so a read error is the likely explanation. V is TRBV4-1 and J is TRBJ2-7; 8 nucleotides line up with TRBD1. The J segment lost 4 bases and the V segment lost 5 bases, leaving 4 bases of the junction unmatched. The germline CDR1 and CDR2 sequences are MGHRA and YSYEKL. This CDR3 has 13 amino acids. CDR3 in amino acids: CASSVGTGYEQYL. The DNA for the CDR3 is TGCGCCAGCAGCGTCGGGACAGGTTACGAGCAGTACTTA.

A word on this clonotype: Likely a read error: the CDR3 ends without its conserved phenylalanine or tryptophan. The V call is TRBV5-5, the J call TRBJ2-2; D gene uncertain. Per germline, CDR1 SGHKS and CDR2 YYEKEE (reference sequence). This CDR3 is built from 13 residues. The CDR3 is CASTPPDTGELFI. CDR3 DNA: TGTGCCAGTACCCCCCCAGACACAGGGGAGCTGTTTATT.

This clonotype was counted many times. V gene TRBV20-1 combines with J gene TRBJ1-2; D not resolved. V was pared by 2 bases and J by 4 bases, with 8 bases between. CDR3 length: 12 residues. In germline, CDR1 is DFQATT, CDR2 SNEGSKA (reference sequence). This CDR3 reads CSARKGSYGYTF. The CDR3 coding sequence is TGCAGTGCTAGAAAAGGGTCCTATGGCTACACCTTC.

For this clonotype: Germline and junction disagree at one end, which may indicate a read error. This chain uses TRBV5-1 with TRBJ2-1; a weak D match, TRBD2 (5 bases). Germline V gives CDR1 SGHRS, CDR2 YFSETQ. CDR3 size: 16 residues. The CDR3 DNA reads TGCGCCAGCACCTTGGAAGGGCCAGGCCCGGGGAATGAGCAGTTCTTC. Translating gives CASTLEGPGPGNEQFF.

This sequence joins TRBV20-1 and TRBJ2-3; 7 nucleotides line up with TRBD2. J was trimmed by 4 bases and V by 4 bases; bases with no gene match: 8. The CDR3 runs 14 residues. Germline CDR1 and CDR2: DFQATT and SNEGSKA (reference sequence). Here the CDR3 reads CSATLWGGADTQYF. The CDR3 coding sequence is TGCAGTGCTACTTTGTGGGGGGGGGCAGATACGCAGTATTTT.

The DNA for the CDR3 is TGTGCCAGCAGCCAAGCTAGCGTGAGGGTTCAGTACTTC. Residues: CASSQASVRVQYF. This rearrangement joins TRBV4-2 to TRBJ2-4; a weak D match, TRBD2 (6 bases). Trimming stripped 1 base from V and 11 bases from J, with 12 bases between. Germline V CDR1 and CDR2: LGHNA, YNFKEQ. This CDR3 is built from 13 residues.

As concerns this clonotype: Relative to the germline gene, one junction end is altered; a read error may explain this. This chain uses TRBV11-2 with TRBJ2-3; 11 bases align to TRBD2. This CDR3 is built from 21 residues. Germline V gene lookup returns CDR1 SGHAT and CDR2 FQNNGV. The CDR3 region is CVSSATLGTRGLAESTYTQYF. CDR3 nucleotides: TGTGTCAGCAGCGCGACCCTCGGGACACGGGGACTAGCGGAGAGCACATATACGCAGTATTTT.

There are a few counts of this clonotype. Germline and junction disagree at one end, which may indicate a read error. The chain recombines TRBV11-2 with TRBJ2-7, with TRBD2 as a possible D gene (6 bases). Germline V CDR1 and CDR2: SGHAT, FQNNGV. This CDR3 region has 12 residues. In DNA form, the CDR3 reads TGTGTCAGCAGCCAAGAGGAGGGGCGGCAATACTTC. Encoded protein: CVSSQEEGRQYF.

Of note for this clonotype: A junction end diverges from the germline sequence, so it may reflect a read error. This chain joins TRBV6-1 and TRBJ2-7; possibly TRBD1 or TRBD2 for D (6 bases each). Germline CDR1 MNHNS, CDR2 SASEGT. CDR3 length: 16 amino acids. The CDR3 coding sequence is TGTGCCAGCAAGCGGGTTTGGCTCCGGGACAAGGTCGAGCAGTACTTT. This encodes CASKRVWLRDKVEQYF.

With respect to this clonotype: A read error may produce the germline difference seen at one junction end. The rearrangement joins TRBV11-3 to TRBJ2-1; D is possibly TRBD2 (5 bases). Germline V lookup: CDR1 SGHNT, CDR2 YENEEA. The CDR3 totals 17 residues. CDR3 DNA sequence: TGCGCCGGCAGCTCAACCCCGGTCGGGGTATGGTCGAGTGAGCAGTTCTTC. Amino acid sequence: CAGSSTPVGVWSSEQFF.

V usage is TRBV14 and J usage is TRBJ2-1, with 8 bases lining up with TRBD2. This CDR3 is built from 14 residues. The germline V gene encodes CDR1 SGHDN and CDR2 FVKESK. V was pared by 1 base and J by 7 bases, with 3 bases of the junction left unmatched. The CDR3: CASSQAGGGNEQFF. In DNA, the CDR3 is TGTGCCAGCAGCCAAGCGGGAGGGGGAAATGAGCAGTTCTTC.

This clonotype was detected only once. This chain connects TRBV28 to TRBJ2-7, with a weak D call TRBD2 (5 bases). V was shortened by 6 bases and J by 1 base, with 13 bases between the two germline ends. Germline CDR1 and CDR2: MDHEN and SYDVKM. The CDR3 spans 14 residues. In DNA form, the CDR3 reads TGTGCCAGCAGGTTCTCGGGATCGTCCTACGAGCAGTACGTC. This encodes CASRFSGSSYEQYV.

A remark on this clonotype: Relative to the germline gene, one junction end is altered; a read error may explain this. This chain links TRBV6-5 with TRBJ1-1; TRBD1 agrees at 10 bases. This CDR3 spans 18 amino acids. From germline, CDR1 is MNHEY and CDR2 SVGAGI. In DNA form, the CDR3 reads TGTGCCAGCAGTTACTCGTTTTGGGACAGGGGACTTAACACTGAGGCTATCTTT. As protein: CASSYSFWDRGLNTEAIF.

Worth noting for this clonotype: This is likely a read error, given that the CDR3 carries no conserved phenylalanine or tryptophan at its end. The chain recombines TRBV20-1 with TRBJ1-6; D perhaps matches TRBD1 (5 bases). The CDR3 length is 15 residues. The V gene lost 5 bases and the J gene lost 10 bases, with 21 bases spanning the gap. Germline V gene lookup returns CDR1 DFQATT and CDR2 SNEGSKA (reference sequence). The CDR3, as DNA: TGCAGTGCTCAAGATAGGCAGGTGCGGGGGTCACCCCTCCACCAT. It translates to CSAQDRQVRGSPLHH.

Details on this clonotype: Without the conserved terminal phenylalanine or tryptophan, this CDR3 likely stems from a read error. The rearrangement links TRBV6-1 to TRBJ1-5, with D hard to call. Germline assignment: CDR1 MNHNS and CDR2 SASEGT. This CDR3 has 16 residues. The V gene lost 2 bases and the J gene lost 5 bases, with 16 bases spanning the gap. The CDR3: CASSESSMIWDQPQHY. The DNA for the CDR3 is TGTGCCAGCAGTGAATCCAGCATGATATGGGATCAGCCCCAGCATTAT.

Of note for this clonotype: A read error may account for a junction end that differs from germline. The CDR3 coding sequence is TGTGCTAGCAGGTACAGGGACGATGAGCAGTTCTTC. This encodes CASRYRDDEQFF. The chain has TRBV11-2 and TRBJ2-1, with D perhaps matching TRBD1 (6 bases). Looked up from germline, CDR1 is SGHAT and CDR2 is FQNNGV. The CDR3 sequence is 12 residues long.

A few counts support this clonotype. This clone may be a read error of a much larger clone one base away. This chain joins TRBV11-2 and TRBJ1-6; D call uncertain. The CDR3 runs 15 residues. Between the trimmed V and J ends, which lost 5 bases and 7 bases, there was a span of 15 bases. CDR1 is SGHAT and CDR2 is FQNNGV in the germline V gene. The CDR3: CASSRVWAFNSPLHF. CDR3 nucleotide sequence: TGTGCCAGCAGCAGGGTCTGGGCCTTCAATTCACCCCTCCACTTT.

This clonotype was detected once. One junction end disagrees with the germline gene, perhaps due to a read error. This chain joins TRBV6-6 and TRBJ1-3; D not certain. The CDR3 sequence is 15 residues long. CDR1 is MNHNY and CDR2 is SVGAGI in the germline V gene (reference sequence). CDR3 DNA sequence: TGTGCCGGCAGGTTAGCGCAAAACTCCGGAAACACCATATATTTT. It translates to CAGRLAQNSGNTIYF.